This entry concerns a single TCR beta chain. Its antigen is not known. V shed 6 bases and J 11 bases; nucleotides not matched to a gene: 12. CDR3 length equals 14 residues. This specimen comes from a study of T cell repertoires in cytomegalovirus infection. Study outcomes and limitations: Predominance within the ex vivo response was attributable to HLA-C-restricted CMV-specific TCR beta clonotypes.

TCRdb reanalysed the reads using MiXCR and keeps one entry per CDR3 protein. The sample carries some 700,000 distinct CDR3 sequences, roughly 30% recorded once. The sample here was cultured PBMCs, taken from culture after CMV antigen stimulation. The receptor comes from a human donor in good health (CMV status not recorded). Some clones in this sample may be carry-over from other donors' samples. This chain uses TRBV12-3 or TRBV12-4 with TRBJ1-5; 8 bases align to TRBD1. CDR3 coding DNA: TGTGCCAGCAGGGGGACAGGCCCAGAATCAGCCCAGCATTTT. It translates to CASRGTGPESAQHF.